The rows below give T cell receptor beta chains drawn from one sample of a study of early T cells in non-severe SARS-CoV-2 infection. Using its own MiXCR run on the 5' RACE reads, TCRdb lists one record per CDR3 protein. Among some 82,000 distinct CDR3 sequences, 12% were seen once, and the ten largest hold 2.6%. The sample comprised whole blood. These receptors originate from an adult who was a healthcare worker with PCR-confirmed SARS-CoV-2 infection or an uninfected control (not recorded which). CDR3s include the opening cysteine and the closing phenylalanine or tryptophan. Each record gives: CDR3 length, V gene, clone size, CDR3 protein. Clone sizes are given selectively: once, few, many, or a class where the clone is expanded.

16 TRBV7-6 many CASSPGIPGGTYEQYF
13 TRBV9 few CASSPLEAGELFF
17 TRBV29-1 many CSVKAAGGQVFTDTQYF
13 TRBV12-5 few CASGRSMNTEAFF
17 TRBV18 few CASSQEPGLVSYNEQFF
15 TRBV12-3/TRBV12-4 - CASSPDSFPKNIQYF
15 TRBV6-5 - CASSYSKAPGSPLHF
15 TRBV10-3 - CAIRAFVASYNEQFF
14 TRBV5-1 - CASSLPGVRDGYTF
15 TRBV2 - CASSEAGGSTDTQYF
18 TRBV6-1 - CASSERGLAGSLSYEQYF
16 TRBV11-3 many CASSLGGSYSNQPQHF
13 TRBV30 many CAWRQGYNSPLHF
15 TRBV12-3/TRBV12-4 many CASTSSGSHTGELFF
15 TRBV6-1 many CASTLMSYSNQPQHF
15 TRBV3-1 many CASSQGTSEGVTQYF
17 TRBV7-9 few CASSPGQGMLYNQPQHF
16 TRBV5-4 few CASSLAPGSSYNEQFF
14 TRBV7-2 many CASSPRTGPGEQYF
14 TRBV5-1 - CASSKGQPAREQYF
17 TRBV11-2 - CASSLAAGLAANNEQFF
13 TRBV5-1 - CASSLDRDQPQHF
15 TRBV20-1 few CSATPGATPTYGYTF
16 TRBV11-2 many CASSLDPGSYNEKLFF
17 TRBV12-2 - CASRLDVGAGGGDTQYF
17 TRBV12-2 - CASRSIRRTSGTYEQYF
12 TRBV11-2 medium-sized CASSPAIETQYF